A selection of T cell receptor beta chains follows, all from one sample in a study of T cells in Graves' hyperthyroidism and ophthalmopathy. TCRdb re-called the multiplex PCR reads with MiXCR, one entry per CDR3 protein. The top ten clones hold around 7.9% of a sample with about 290,000 distinct CDR3 sequences, about an eighth of them seen once. The material sequenced was blood. Receptors originate from a woman in her twenties or thirties with Graves' hyperthyroidism that later progressed to Graves' ophthalmopathy. CDR3s include the opening cysteine and the closing phenylalanine or tryptophan. D genes are given only for firm matches. A row's size may be missing; if present it is once, few, many or a size class.

J,size,D,V,length,DNA,CDR3
TRBJ2-6,many,TRBD1,TRBV19,17,TGTGCCAGCTCAGGGACAGGGGCTTCCTCTGGGGCCAACGTCCTGACTTTC,CASSGTGASSGANVLTF
TRBJ1-4,NA,TRBD1,TRBV30,14,TGTGCCTGGACCCTGGACAGGGGCGGTGAAAAACTGGTTTTT,CAWTLDRGGEKLVF
TRBJ2-3,many,NA,TRBV24-1,11,TGTGCCACCAGTAACACAGATACGCAGTATTTT,CATSNTDTQYF
TRBJ1-2,many,NA,TRBV28,15,TGTGCCAGCAGGGGGTATCACAGGGAGGGGTATGGCTACACCTTC,CASRGYHREGYGYTF
TRBJ2-5,once,NA,TRBV2,14,TGTACCAGCAGTCAAAGACAGGTCCAAGAGACCCAGTACTTC,CTSSQRQVQETQYF
TRBJ2-5,NA,NA,TRBV5-1,16,TGCGCCAGCACGGCGGACCCGATTTTAGTCGAAGAGACCCAGTACTTC,CASTADPILVEETQYF
TRBJ1-4,few,NA,TRBV6-1,15,TGTGCCAGCAGTGATGTGCCCGGAGCTAATGAAAAACTGTTTTTT,CASSDVPGANEKLFF
TRBJ2-7,NA,NA,TRBV6-1,11,TGTGCCAGCAGTGAATATTACGAGCAGTACTTC,CASSEYYEQYF
TRBJ2-2,few,NA,TRBV6-4,16,TGTGCCAGCAGTCCTCAGGGTGGGGACAACACCGGGGAGCTGTTTTTT,CASSPQGGDNTGELFF
TRBJ1-4,NA,NA,TRBV4-2,14,TGTGCCAGCAGCCCAGTGGCAGGGAAAGAAAAACTGTTTTTT,CASSPVAGKEKLFF
TRBJ1-5,NA,NA,TRBV29-1,12,TGCAGCGTTTGGGACGGGGATCAGCCCCAGCATTTT,CSVWDGDQPQHF
TRBJ1-2,NA,NA,TRBV25-1,12,TGTGCCAGCGGGGATTCCACGAGTGGCTACACCTTC,CASGDSTSGYTF
TRBJ2-7,many,NA,TRBV18,13,TGTGCCAGCTCACCAGTGACCTCCTACGAGCAGTACTTC,CASSPVTSYEQYF
TRBJ1-4,NA,NA,TRBV11-2,14,TGTGCCAGCAGCCCGGAACCAACTAATGAAAAACTGTTTTTT,CASSPEPTNEKLFF
TRBJ2-7,many,TRBD2,TRBV28,14,TGTGCCAGCACGGCGGGAGGGAGGGCCTACGAGCAGTACTTC,CASTAGGRAYEQYF
TRBJ1-2,few,NA,TRBV19,13,TGTGCCAGTAGTATGGAGGGAAACTATGGCTACACCTTC,CASSMEGNYGYTF
TRBJ2-6,many,NA,TRBV7-2,15,TGTGCCAGCAGGCTACTCATATCTGGGGCCAACGTCCTGACTTTC,CASRLLISGANVLTF
TRBJ2-7,few,NA,TRBV7-6,15,TGTGCCAGCAGCTTAACCGGGGCTAGCGACTACGAGCAGTACTTC,CASSLTGASDYEQYF
TRBJ2-5,NA,NA,TRBV30,12,TGTGCCTGGCTCCCGGGACTAGAGACCCAGTACTTC,CAWLPGLETQYF
TRBJ2-7,many,TRBD2,TRBV20-1,17,TGCAGTGCTAGGCCGACTAGCGGGAGGATTTCCAACTACGAGCAGTACTTC,CSARPTSGRISNYEQYF
TRBJ1-2,few,NA,TRBV7-9,15,TGTGCCAGCAGCTCCCTCGGGGCCTCTAACTATGGCTACACCTTC,CASSSLGASNYGYTF
TRBJ2-7,few,NA,TRBV4-1,15,TGCGCCAGCAGACAGGATAGAAAGGGTCCCCTCGAGCAGTACTTC,CASRQDRKGPLEQYF
TRBJ2-2,NA,TRBD2,TRBV7-9,19,TGTGCCAGCAGCTCCTCCGGGACTAGCGGGATATGGAACACCGGGGAGCTGTTTTTT,CASSSSGTSGIWNTGELFF
TRBJ1-4,few,TRBD1,TRBV7-9,17,TGTGCCAGCAGCTTAAGGCCACCGGGACAGGGGGATGAAAAACTGTTTTTT,CASSLRPPGQGDEKLFF
TRBJ2-3,many,NA,TRBV20-1,14,TGCAGTGCTAGAGAATGGGGCAACACAGATACGCAGTATTTT,CSAREWGNTDTQYF
TRBJ2-7,NA,TRBD2,TRBV20-1,17,TGCAGTGCCTTCTCTTTGACTAGCGGGACAGACCCCTACGAGCAGTACTTC,CSAFSLTSGTDPYEQYF
TRBJ2-2,NA,NA,TRBV9,14,TGTGCCAGCAGCGTAGAGGACTGGGTTGGGGAGCTGTTTTTT,CASSVEDWVGELFF
TRBJ2-5,NA,NA,TRBV7-2,13,TGTGCCAGCAGTTATTATCAGGAAGAGACCCAGTACTTC,CASSYYQEETQYF
TRBJ2-2,many,TRBD2,TRBV15,16,TGTGCCACCAGCAGAGTAAGCGGGAGCGGCAACGGGGAGCTGTTTTTT,CATSRVSGSGNGELFF
TRBJ2-1,many,TRBD2,TRBV11-2,17,TGTGCCAGCCCCTCCGAAAGGACTAGCGGGAGACTCAATGAGCAGTTCTTC,CASPSERTSGRLNEQFF
TRBJ2-1,NA,TRBD1,TRBV6-1,13,TGTGCCAGCGGGGACAGTACCTACAATGAGCAGTTCTTC,CASGDSTYNEQFF
TRBJ2-2,many,TRBD2,TRBV27,15,TGTGCCAGCAGTGCTAGCGGGGTGCTGTCCGGGGAGCTGTTTTTT,CASSASGVLSGELFF
TRBJ2-5,many,NA,TRBV20-1,13,TGCAGTGCTTTAGGGATTTTAAAAGGCTCCCAGTACTTC,CSALGILKGSQYF
TRBJ2-2,NA,NA,TRBV10-3,14,TGTGCCATCAGGGACGCCGAACAGACCGGGGAGCTGTTTTTT,CAIRDAEQTGELFF
TRBJ1-4,few,TRBD1,TRBV6-5,16,TGTGCCAGCAGTTACACCTCCGGGACAGGCCGTGAAAAACTGTTTTTT,CASSYTSGTGREKLFF
TRBJ2-7,many,TRBD1,TRBV6-1,13,TGTGCCAGTTCGGACAGGGCGACCTACGAGCAGTACTTC,CASSDRATYEQYF
TRBJ2-5,many,TRBD1,TRBV10-2,15,TGCGCCAGCAGTGAGCCGGGACAGCAGGGAGAGACCCAGTACTTC,CASSEPGQQGETQYF
TRBJ1-1,few,TRBD1,TRBV12-3/TRBV12-4,15,TGTGCCAGCAGTTTTGTAGACAGGGCATCTGGTGAAGCTCTCTTT,CASSFVDRASGEALF
TRBJ2-1,many,TRBD1,TRBV20-1,13,TGCAGTGCTAACGGGGACAGGGCGAATGAGCAGTTCTTC,CSANGDRANEQFF
TRBJ2-1,many,TRBD2,TRBV27,16,TGTGCCAGCAGTTTAGCTCCTAGCGGACCCTACAATGAGCAGTTCTTC,CASSLAPSGPYNEQFF
TRBJ2-1,many,NA,TRBV7-9,13,TGTGCCAGCAGCTTCACGGGTGGTAATGAGCAGTTCTTC,CASSFTGGNEQFF
TRBJ1-2,many,TRBD1,TRBV28,17,TGTGCCAGCAGTTTACTGGGGACAGGGGGGGCGAACTATGGCTACACCTTC,CASSLLGTGGANYGYTF
TRBJ2-1,many,NA,TRBV20-1,12,TGCAGTGCCCTCGGAGGGAATGGGAAGCAGTTCTTC,CSALGGNGKQFF
TRBJ1-3,many,NA,TRBV6-1,14,TGTGCCAGCAGCTATGAAGCCCCCCGGACCACCATATATTTT,CASSYEAPRTTIYF
TRBJ2-1,NA,TRBD2,TRBV2,16,TGTGCCAGCAGAGCTAGCGGGAGGGCCGTCCACAATGAGCAGTTCTTC,CASRASGRAVHNEQFF
TRBJ2-1,many,NA,TRBV7-6,20,TGTGCCAGCAGCTTATTCTCTTTTAGCGCACGGGATAGCTCCTACAATGAGCAGTTCTTC,CASSLFSFSARDSSYNEQFF
TRBJ2-1,many,TRBD2,TRBV27,15,TGTGCCAGCAGTTTAAGAGCGGGAGAATCGGGTGAGCAGTTCTTC,CASSLRAGESGEQFF
TRBJ2-5,NA,NA,TRBV28,11,TGTGCCACGCAGAGAATCGAGACCCAGTACTTC,CATQRIETQYF
TRBJ1-5,many,NA,TRBV18,17,TGTGCCAGCTCACCAACTGGGGGGGGGAATAGCAATCAGCCCCAGCATTTT,CASSPTGGGNSNQPQHF
TRBJ1-4,many,NA,TRBV20-1,13,TGCAGTGCTGTGGGACATAGGGAGGAAAAACTGTTTTTT,CSAVGHREEKLFF
TRBJ2-2,NA,TRBD2,TRBV6-2/TRBV6-3,16,TGTGCCAGCATCCGACTAGCGGGAGTTCACACCGGGGAGCTGTTTTTT,CASIRLAGVHTGELFF
TRBJ2-7,many,NA,TRBV6-2/TRBV6-3,14,TGTGCCAGCAGTTCCCAGCGTGACTCCTACGAGCAGTACTTC,CASSSQRDSYEQYF
TRBJ2-2,many,NA,TRBV6-2/TRBV6-3,15,TGTGCCAGCAGTTACTCGTTCGGGGAGTCCGGGGAGCTGTTTTTT,CASSYSFGESGELFF
TRBJ2-1,many,TRBD2,TRBV30,16,TGTGCCTGGAGCGGATCGAGCGGGAGGAGGAACAATGAGCAGTTCTTC,CAWSGSSGRRNNEQFF
TRBJ1-1,many,NA,TRBV13,14,TGTGCCAGCAGCTTAGCAGTCGGGCACACTGAAGCTTTCTTT,CASSLAVGHTEAFF